This TCR beta chain was found in a study of OX40 agonist ivuxolimab in advanced cancers. Clones were read by immunoSEQ multiplex PCR, and TCRdb kept only the in-frame ones, dropping some. The sample has 30,000 to 35,000 clones, 92% seen once. V lost 1 base to trimming and J lost 4 bases; unmatched junction nucleotides: 10. Germline CDR1 reads SEHNR; CDR2 reads FQNEAQ (reference sequence). CDR3 length: 17 amino acids. V is TRBV7-9 and J is TRBJ2-3; 8 bases agree with TRBD2. Sequenced material: CD4+ or CD8+ T cells sorted from blood, taken in a trial of the OX40 agonist ivuxolimab. This clonotype was obtained from an adult with an advanced solid tumor such as melanoma, head and neck, liver or kidney cancer. The CDR3 bases are TGTGCCAGCAGCTTAGGACGGGAGGGCCTGATGTCAGATACGCAGTATTTT. Translated: CASSLGREGLMSDTQYF. The whole variable domain, filled in from reference TRBV7-9 and TRBJ2-3, reads DTGVSQNPRHKITKRGQNVTFRCDPISEHNRLYWYRQTLGQGPEFLTYFQNEAQLEKSRLLSDRFSAERPKGSFSTLEIQRTEQGDSAMYLCASSLGREGLMSDTQYFGPGTRLTVL.